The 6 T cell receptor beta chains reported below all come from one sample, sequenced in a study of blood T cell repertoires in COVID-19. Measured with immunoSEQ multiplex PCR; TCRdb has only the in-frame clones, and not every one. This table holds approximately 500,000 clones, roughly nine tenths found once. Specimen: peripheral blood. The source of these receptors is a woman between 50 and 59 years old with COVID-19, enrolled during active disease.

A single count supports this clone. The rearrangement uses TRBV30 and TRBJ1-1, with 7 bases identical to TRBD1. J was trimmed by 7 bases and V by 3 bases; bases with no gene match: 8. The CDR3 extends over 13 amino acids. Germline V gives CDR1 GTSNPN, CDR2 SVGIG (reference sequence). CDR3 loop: CAWRTGFRGEAFF. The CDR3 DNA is TGTGCCTGGAGGACAGGGTTTCGTGGTGAAGCTTTCTTT. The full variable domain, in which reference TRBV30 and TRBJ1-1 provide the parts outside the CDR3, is SQTIHQWPATLVQPVGSPLSLECTVEGTSNPNLYWYRQAAGRGLQLLFYSVGIGQISSEVPQNLSASRPQDRQFILSSKKLLLSDSGFYLCAWRTGFRGEAFFGQGTRLTVV.

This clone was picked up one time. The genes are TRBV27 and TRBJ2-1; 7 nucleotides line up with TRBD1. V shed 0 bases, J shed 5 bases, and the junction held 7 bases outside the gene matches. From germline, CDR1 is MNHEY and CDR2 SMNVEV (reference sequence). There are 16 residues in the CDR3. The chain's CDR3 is CASSLSRGQRNNEQFF. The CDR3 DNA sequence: TGTGCCAGCAGTTTATCAAGGGGACAGCGGAACAATGAGCAGTTCTTC.

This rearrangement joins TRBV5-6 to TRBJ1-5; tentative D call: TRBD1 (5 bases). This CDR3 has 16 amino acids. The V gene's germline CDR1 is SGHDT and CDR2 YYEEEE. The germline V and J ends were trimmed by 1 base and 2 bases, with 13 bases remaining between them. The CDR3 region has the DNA TGTGCCAGCAGCTTGTCCGGGGGTATCGGCAATCAGCCCCAGCATTTT. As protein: CASSLSGGIGNQPQHF.

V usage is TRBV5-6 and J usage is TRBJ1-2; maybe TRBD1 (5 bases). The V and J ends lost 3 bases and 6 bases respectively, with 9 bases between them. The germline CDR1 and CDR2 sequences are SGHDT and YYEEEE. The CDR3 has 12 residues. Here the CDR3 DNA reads TGTGCCAGCAGCTCACAGGCAGATGGCTACACCTTC. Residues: CASSSQADGYTF.

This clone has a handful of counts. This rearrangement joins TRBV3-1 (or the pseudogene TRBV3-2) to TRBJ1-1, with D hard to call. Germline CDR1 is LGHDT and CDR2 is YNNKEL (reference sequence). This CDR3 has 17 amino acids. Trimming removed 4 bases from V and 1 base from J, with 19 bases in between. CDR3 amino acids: CASSPPYKPTPNTEAFF. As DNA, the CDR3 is TGTGCCAGCAGCCCACCGTACAAACCCACGCCGAACACTGAAGCTTTCTTT.

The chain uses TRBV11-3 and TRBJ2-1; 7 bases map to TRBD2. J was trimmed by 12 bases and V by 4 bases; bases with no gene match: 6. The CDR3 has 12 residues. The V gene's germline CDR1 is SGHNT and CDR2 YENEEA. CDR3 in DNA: TGTGCCAGCAGCTCCGGGGGGACGAGGCAGTTCTTC. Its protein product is CASSSGGTRQFF.